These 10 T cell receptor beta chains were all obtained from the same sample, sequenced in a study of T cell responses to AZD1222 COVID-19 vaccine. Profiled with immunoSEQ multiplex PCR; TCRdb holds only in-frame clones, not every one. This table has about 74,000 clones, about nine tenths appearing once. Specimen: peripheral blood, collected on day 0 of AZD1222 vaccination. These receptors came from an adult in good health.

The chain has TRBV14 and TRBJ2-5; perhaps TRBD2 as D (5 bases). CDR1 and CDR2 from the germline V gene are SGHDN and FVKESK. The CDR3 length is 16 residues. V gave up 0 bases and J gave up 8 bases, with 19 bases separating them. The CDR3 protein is CASSQENNRLRETQYF. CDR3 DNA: TGTGCCAGCAGCCAAGAGAATAACAGACTAAGAGAAACCCAGTACTTC.

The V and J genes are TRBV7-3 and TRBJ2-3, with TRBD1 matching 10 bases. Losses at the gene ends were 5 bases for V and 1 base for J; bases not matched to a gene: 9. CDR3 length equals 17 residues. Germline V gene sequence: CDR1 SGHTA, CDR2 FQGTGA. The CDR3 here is CASSPQGQGIGTDTQYF. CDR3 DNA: TGTGCCAGCAGCCCACAGGGACAGGGGATAGGCACAGATACGCAGTATTTT. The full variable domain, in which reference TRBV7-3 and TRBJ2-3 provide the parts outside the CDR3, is GAGVSQTPSNKVTEKGKYVELRCDPISGHTALYWYRQSLGQGPEFLIYFQGTGAADDSGLPNDRFFAVRPEGSVSTLKIQRTERGDSAVYLCASSPQGQGIGTDTQYFGPGTRLTVL.

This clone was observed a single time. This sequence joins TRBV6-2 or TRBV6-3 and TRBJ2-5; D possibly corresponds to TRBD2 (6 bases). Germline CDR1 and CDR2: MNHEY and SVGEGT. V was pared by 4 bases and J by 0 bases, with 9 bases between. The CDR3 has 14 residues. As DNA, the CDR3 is TGTGCCAGCAGTTGGGGCGGGAACCAAGAGACCCAGTACTTC. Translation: CASSWGGNQETQYF.

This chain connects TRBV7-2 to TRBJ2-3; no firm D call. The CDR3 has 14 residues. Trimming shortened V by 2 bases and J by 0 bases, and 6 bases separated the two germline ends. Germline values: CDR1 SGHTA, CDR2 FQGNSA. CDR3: CASSLLESTDTQYF. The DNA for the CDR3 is TGTGCCAGCAGCTTATTGGAGAGCACAGATACGCAGTATTTT.

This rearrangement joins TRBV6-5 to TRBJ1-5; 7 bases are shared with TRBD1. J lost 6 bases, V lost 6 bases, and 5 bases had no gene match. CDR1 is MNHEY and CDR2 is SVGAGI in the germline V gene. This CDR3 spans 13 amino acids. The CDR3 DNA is TGTGCCAGCAGCAGACAGGGTGGTCAGCCCCAGCATTTT. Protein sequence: CASSRQGGQPQHF.

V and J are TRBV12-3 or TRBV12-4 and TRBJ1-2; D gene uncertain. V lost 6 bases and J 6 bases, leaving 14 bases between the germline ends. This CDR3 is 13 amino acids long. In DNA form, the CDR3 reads TGTGCCAGCAGCCCAGGCCCCGGGCATGGCTACACCTTC. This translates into CASSPGPGHGYTF.

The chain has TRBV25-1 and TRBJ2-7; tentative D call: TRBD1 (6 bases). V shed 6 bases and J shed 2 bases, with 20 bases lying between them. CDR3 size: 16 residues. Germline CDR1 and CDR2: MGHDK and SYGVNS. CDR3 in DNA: TGTGCCAGCAGGGCGAGTACAGGGAGAAAGGCCTACGAGCAGTACTTC. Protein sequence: CASRASTGRKAYEQYF.

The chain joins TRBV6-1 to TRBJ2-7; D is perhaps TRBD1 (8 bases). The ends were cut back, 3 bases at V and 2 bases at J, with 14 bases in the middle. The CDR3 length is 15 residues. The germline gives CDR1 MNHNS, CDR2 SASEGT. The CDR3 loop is CASSDWGGQAYEQYF. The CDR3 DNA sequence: TGTGCCAGCAGTGATTGGGGGGGACAGGCCTACGAGCAGTACTTC.

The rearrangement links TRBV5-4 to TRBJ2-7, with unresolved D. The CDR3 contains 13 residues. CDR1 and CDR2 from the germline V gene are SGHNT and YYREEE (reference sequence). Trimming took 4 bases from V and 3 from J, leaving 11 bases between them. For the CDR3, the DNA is TGTGCCAGCAGCAGCACCAGGAACTACGAGCAGTACTTC. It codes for CASSSTRNYEQYF.

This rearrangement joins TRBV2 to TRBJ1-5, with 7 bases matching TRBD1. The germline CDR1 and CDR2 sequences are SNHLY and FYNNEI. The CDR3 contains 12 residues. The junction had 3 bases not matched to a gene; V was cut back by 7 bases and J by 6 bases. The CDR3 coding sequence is TGTGCCAGCACACAGGGGAGTCAGCCCCAGCATTTT. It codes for CASTQGSQPQHF.